Listed below are T cell receptor beta chains from one sample, sequenced in a study of T cell changes during pregnancy in multiple sclerosis. Profiled with immunoSEQ multiplex PCR; TCRdb holds only in-frame clones, not every one. The sample shows about 70,000 clones, around 94% of them seen only once. Sequencing was performed on peripheral blood, taken in the third trimester of pregnancy. These receptors were obtained from a female donor with multiple sclerosis, enrolled in a pregnancy study. Both conserved end residues are part of each CDR3. A D gene is named only where the DNA matches it firmly. Where a row states a size, it is once, few, many or the class of an expanded clone; other rows omit it.

V	J	D	size	DNA	CDR3
TRBV19	TRBJ1-4	-	-	TGTGCCAGTAGTAGAAGGGAGGAAAAACTGTTTTTT	CASSRREEKLFF
TRBV7-9	TRBJ1-1	-	-	TGTGCCAGCAGCCGCAGACCACACCGGGTAGGGGTGAACACTGAAGCTTTCTTT	CASSRRPHRVGVNTEAFF
TRBV4-1	TRBJ2-3	-	-	TGCGCCAGCAGCCAAGATCGCGCTACTACGCAGTATTTT	CASSQDRATTQYF
TRBV5-4	TRBJ1-6	-	-	TGTGCCAGCAGCTTGGACAGGAGCCAGGGGCCCCTCCACTTT	CASSLDRSQGPLHF
TRBV7-9	TRBJ1-5	TRBD1	-	TGTGCCAGCAACGAGGGGACAGGCAATCAGCCCCAGCATTTT	CASNEGTGNQPQHF
TRBV5-1	TRBJ1-3	TRBD1	-	TGCGCCAGCAGCTACTTCGGACAGGAGGCTGGAAACACCATATATTTT	CASSYFGQEAGNTIYF
TRBV29-1	TRBJ2-7	-	-	TGCAGCGTCGCAGACGGAGCCGAGCAGTACTTC	CSVADGAEQYF
TRBV16	TRBJ1-1	TRBD1	few	TGTGCCAGCAGCCGGACAGGGTTGGGGACTGAAGCTTTCTTT	CASSRTGLGTEAFF
TRBV6-1	TRBJ2-2	-	-	TGTGCCAGCAGTGCAACAGGAACGAACACCGGGGAGCTGTTTTTT	CASSATGTNTGELFF
TRBV6-4	TRBJ2-3	TRBD2	-	TGTGCCAGCAGTGACTCTACTAGCGGGGGGGCGGATACGCAGTATTTT	CASSDSTSGGADTQYF
TRBV5-6	TRBJ2-3	-	once	TGTGCCAGCAGCCCTGGGCCGGGGACAGATACGCAGTATTTT	CASSPGPGTDTQYF
TRBV4-1	TRBJ2-2	TRBD2	-	TGCGCCAGCAGCCAGGCACCGGGACTAGCGGGGGGCAAAACCGGGGAGCTGTTTTTT	CASSQAPGLAGGKTGELFF
TRBV29-1	TRBJ1-5	TRBD1	-	TGCAGCGCGGCGGGACAGAGCAATCAGCCCCAGCATTTT	CSAAGQSNQPQHF
TRBV5-1	TRBJ1-3	-	once	TGCGCCAGCAGCTTGGACAGGGCCGTCGGAAACACCATATATTTT	CASSLDRAVGNTIYF
TRBV6-4	TRBJ2-3	TRBD2	-	TGTGCCAGCAGTGCCGCGGGGGGGCAGGGAGATACGCAGTATTTT	CASSAAGGQGDTQYF
TRBV19	TRBJ2-5	-	-	TGTGCCAGTAGAATTGGCCAGGGACAAGAGACCCAGTACTTC	CASRIGQGQETQYF
TRBV7-2	TRBJ2-3	TRBD2	-	TGTGCCAGCAGCGGTTCTAGCGGGGGTACGCAGTATTTT	CASSGSSGGTQYF
TRBV5-6	TRBJ1-6	-	-	TGTGCCAGCAGCTTTCAAGGGGATTCACCCCTCCACTTT	CASSFQGDSPLHF
TRBV10-2	TRBJ2-5	-	-	TGCGCCAGCAGGGGACTGACAAAAGAGACCCAGTACTTC	CASRGLTKETQYF
TRBV9	TRBJ2-2	TRBD2	-	TGTGCCAGCAGCGTAGCCAGGACGGGAGGCGGGGAGCTGTTTTTT	CASSVARTGGGELFF
TRBV7-9	TRBJ2-5	-	-	TGTGCCAGCAGCCCCCCGGCGGCGGGGTTGGCAGAGACCCAGTACTTC	CASSPPAAGLAETQYF
TRBV5-1	TRBJ2-5	TRBD2	-	TGCGCCAGCAGCTTGGCCCCTAGCGGGGGGGCAAGAGAGACCCAGTACTTC	CASSLAPSGGARETQYF